One sample yielded the 31 T cell receptor beta chains listed below, sequenced in a study of blood T cells in healthy people across ages. For the second PCR, which ran for about 6 to 11 cycles, a sample-barcoded 5' primer and a J-beta primer mix were used. TCRdb re-called the 5' RACE reads with MiXCR, one entry per CDR3 protein. The sample lists 1.4 million or so distinct CDR3 sequences, around 40% occurring once. Sample: blood. These TCRs come from a woman aged 18-29 years in good health.

This CDR3 reads CASSYGRSPSSYNSPLHF. DNA of the CDR3: TGTGCCAGCAGTTACGGGAGGTCTCCGAGCTCCTATAATTCACCCCTCCACTTT. The genes are TRBV6-5 and TRBJ1-6, with D hard to call. V gave up 2 bases and J gave up 0 bases, with 14 bases separating them. Germline V CDR1 and CDR2: MNHEY, SVGAGI. This CDR3 contains 18 residues.

A few counts support this clonotype. V and J are TRBV9 and TRBJ2-3; 11 bases agree with TRBD2. Germline assignment: CDR1 SGDLS and CDR2 YYNGEE. The CDR3 has 16 amino acids. V lost 4 bases and J lost 6; bases outside the gene matches: 10. Written as DNA, the CDR3 is TGTGCCAGCAGCCTCGGGACTAGCGGAGCTGGGGATACGCAGTATTTT. It translates to CASSLGTSGAGDTQYF.

This clonotype turned up a few times. The chain recombines TRBV11-1 with TRBJ2-2, with D unclear. There are 13 residues in the CDR3. Germline lookup yields CDR1 SGHAT and CDR2 FQDESV (reference sequence). V was shortened by 5 bases and J by 2 bases, with 6 bases between the two germline ends. CDR3 loop: CASSRINTGELFF. CDR3 in DNA: TGTGCCAGCAGCCGGATCAACACCGGGGAGCTGTTTTTT. Full variable domain (missing parts from reference TRBV11-1 and TRBJ2-2): EAEVAQSPRYKITEKSQAVAFWCDPISGHATLYWYRQILGQGPELLVQFQDESVVDDSQLPKDRFSAERLKGVDSTLKIQPAELGDSAMYLCASSRINTGELFFGEGSRLTVL.

J is TRBJ1-1 and V is TRBV12-3 or TRBV12-4; possible D gene TRBD1, 5 bases. V lost 8 bases and J lost 0, with 10 bases in between. This CDR3 contains 13 residues. This chain's CDR3 is CASWPTVNTEAFF. The CDR3 bases are TGTGCCAGCTGGCCGACAGTGAACACTGAAGCTTTCTTT.

This clonotype was recorded a few times. The chain links TRBV10-3 to TRBJ2-3; no definite D call. The CDR3 loop spans 12 amino acids. The germline V gene encodes CDR1 ENHRY and CDR2 SYGVKD. V gave up 10 bases and J gave up 4 bases, with 12 bases separating them. The CDR3 here is CATSPAADTQYF. CDR3 in DNA: TGTGCCACCTCCCCGGCGGCAGATACGCAGTATTTT.

V usage is TRBV4-3 and J usage is TRBJ2-1; 10 bases line up with TRBD2. The V and J ends lost 1 base and 10 bases, in that order; junction bases with no gene match: 7. Germline V gene data show CDR1 as LGHNA and CDR2 as YSLEER. The CDR3 contains 15 residues. CDR3 sequence (DNA): TGCGCCAGCAGCCAAGCCCAACTAGCGGGATGGGAGCAGTTCTTC. Amino acids: CASSQAQLAGWEQFF.

The rearrangement links TRBV6-1 to TRBJ1-2, with D uncertain. Germline lookup yields CDR1 MNHNS and CDR2 SASEGT. The CDR3 has 12 residues. Deletions cut 4 bases from V and 3 bases from J, with 6 bases between. The DNA of the CDR3 is TGTGCCAGCAGTGTTGTTCACTATGGCTACACCTTC. Translated, it gives CASSVVHYGYTF.

The chain has TRBV20-1 and TRBJ1-2, with D perhaps TRBD1 (5 bases). Germline V gene data show CDR1 as DFQATT and CDR2 as SNEGSKA (reference sequence). V was clipped by 0 bases and J by 8 bases, with 19 bases between them. This CDR3 has 15 amino acids. CDR3 protein: CSARERGYRGSGYTF. CDR3 bases: TGCAGTGCTAGAGAGAGGGGCTATAGGGGTTCCGGCTACACCTTC.

V gene TRBV27 combines with J gene TRBJ1-2; the D gene is possibly TRBD1 (5 bases). CDR1 is MNHEY and CDR2 is SMNVEV in the germline V gene (reference sequence). The CDR3 sequence is 14 residues long. V was shortened by 6 bases and J by 4 bases, with 15 bases between the two germline ends. CDR3 nucleotide sequence: TGTGCCAGCAGGACGTATCCGGGGCTCTATGGCTACACCTTC. Residues: CASRTYPGLYGYTF.

In its sample, this clonotype was seen a few times. The rearrangement links TRBV28 to TRBJ1-1; D call uncertain. Trimming took off 0 bases at V and 6 bases at J, with 14 bases between the two ends. CDR1 is MDHEN and CDR2 is SYDVKM in the germline V gene. This CDR3 comprises 15 residues. The CDR3 sequence: CASSLWGREGAEAFF. The CDR3 coding sequence is TGTGCCAGCAGTTTATGGGGTAGGGAGGGAGCTGAAGCTTTCTTT. Together with reference TRBV28 and TRBJ1-1, the CDR3 gives the full variable domain: DVKVTQSSRYLVKRTGEKVFLECVQDMDHENMFWYRQDPGLGLRLIYFSYDVKMKEKGDIPEGYSVSREKKERFSLILESASTNQTSMYLCASSLWGREGAEAFFGQGTRLTVV.

This clonotype was counted a few times. This chain links TRBV30 with TRBJ1-1; 7 nucleotides line up with TRBD1. With 1 base clipped from V and 3 bases from J, the junction kept 2 bases outside the gene matches. Germline V gives CDR1 GTSNPN, CDR2 SVGIG (reference sequence). This CDR3 has 13 amino acids. The CDR3 DNA is TGTGCCTGGAGTGAGAGGGGGCACACTGAAGCTTTCTTT. Translating gives CAWSERGHTEAFF.

This chain connects TRBV3-1 to TRBJ2-5; D gene ambiguous. V shed 2 bases and J shed 3 bases, with 19 bases lying between them. Per the germline V gene, CDR1 is LGHDT and CDR2 is YNNKEL (reference sequence). CDR3 length: 17 amino acids. As DNA, the CDR3 is TGTGCCAGCAGCCAACCTTTTGGACCTAAGGTAGAAGAGACCCAGTACTTC. It is translated as CASSQPFGPKVEETQYF.

This clonotype has more than one count but fewer than ten. The rearrangement joins TRBV4-1 to TRBJ2-4; no firm D call. CDR3 size: 17 residues. The germline gives CDR1 MGHRA, CDR2 YSYEKL. V dropped 1 base and J dropped 3 bases, with 16 bases sitting between them. The CDR3, as DNA: TGCGCCAGCAGCCAAGGTAACGGAAGAGAACTCAAAAACATTCAGTACTTC. Translating it yields CASSQGNGRELKNIQYF.

The rearrangement joins TRBV6-2 or TRBV6-3 to TRBJ1-2; D unresolved. The germline V and J ends were trimmed by 5 bases and 8 bases, with 15 bases remaining between them. The V gene's germline CDR1 is MNHEY and CDR2 SVGEGT. The CDR3 is 13 residues long. In DNA form, the CDR3 reads TGTGCCAGCAGTCTAAAGGGTCTCCTCGGCTACACCTTC. It yields the protein CASSLKGLLGYTF.

The chain has TRBV7-9 and TRBJ1-5; D is ambiguous. V dropped 1 base and J dropped 5 bases, with 9 bases sitting between them. Germline CDR1 is SEHNR and CDR2 is FQNEAQ (reference sequence). This CDR3 spans 14 amino acids. CDR3 DNA sequence: TGTGCCAGCAGCTTAGTGGTAGGGCATCAGCCCCAGCATTTT. Its protein product is CASSLVVGHQPQHF.

The V gene is TRBV4-1, the J gene TRBJ2-1, with D unresolved. Trimming removed 0 bases from V and 9 bases from J, with 6 bases in between. Germline V gene lookup returns CDR1 MGHRA and CDR2 YSYEKL. The CDR3 is 12 residues long. The CDR3 is CASSQDFTEQFF. For the CDR3, the DNA is TGCGCCAGCAGCCAAGATTTTACTGAGCAGTTCTTC.

This clonotype occurred a few times. V is TRBV4-1 and J is TRBJ2-7; D is possibly TRBD2 (6 bases). CDR1 is MGHRA and CDR2 is YSYEKL in the germline V gene. CDR3 length equals 17 residues. Trimming removed 2 bases at V and 7 bases at J, with 24 bases between. The CDR3 region is CASSQPLRDGGYNEQYF. The CDR3 DNA sequence: TGCGCCAGCAGCCAACCACTTCGGGACGGAGGGTACAATGAGCAGTACTTC.

V is TRBV4-1 and J is TRBJ2-1; 10 bases map to TRBD1. The V gene's germline CDR1 is MGHRA and CDR2 YSYEKL. Trimming removed 4 bases from V and 9 bases from J; junction bases left unmatched: 12. This CDR3 comprises 16 residues. The CDR3 DNA reads TGCGCCAGCAGCCCCCACCCGGGACAGGGGATGGCTGAGCAGTTCTTC. It specifies CASSPHPGQGMAEQFF.

In this sample, this clonotype turned up a few times. This chain connects TRBV5-1 to TRBJ2-6; D is undetermined. The length of the CDR3 is 15 residues. The germline gives CDR1 SGHRS, CDR2 YFSETQ. V dropped 3 bases and J dropped 1 base, with 8 bases sitting between them. CDR3 amino acids: CASSSLESGANVLTF. CDR3 in DNA: TGCGCCAGCAGCTCCCTAGAGTCTGGGGCCAACGTCCTGACTTTC.

This clonotype has just a few counts. V and J are TRBV6-5 and TRBJ1-4; TRBD1 is a possible D gene (5 bases). Trimming shortened V by 0 bases and J by 5 bases, and 10 bases separated the two germline ends. Germline-derived CDR1 and CDR2 are MNHEY and SVGAGI. This CDR3 is 15 amino acids long. DNA for the CDR3: TGTGCCAGCAGTTACTCGGGGGTCCCAAATGAAAAACTGTTTTTT. Its translation is CASSYSGVPNEKLFF.

This clonotype has a handful of counts. This chain links TRBV11-2 with TRBJ2-2; D remains ambiguous. Germline CDR1 SGHAT, CDR2 FQNNGV. V lost 2 bases and J 9 bases, leaving 4 bases between the germline ends. This CDR3 contains 11 residues. The DNA for the CDR3 is TGTGCCAGCAGCTTAAGCCGGGAGCTGTTTTTT. Translated, it gives CASSLSRELFF.

This clonotype occurred many times. The genes are TRBV20-1 and TRBJ2-7; 7 positions match TRBD2. In germline, CDR1 is DFQATT, CDR2 SNEGSKA (reference sequence). J was trimmed by 1 base and V by 6 bases; bases with no gene match: 9. CDR3 size: 14 residues. The CDR3 loop reads CSAIPGLPSYEQYF. The CDR3, as DNA: TGCAGTGCCATTCCGGGACTACCTTCCTACGAGCAGTACTTC.

The DNA for the CDR3 is TGTGCCAGCAGTAGATTAGGGAGGGACAGCTCCTACGAGCAGTACTTC. Translating gives CASSRLGRDSSYEQYF. The rearrangement links TRBV27 to TRBJ2-7; D tentatively fits TRBD1 or TRBD2 (7 bases each). V lost 5 bases, J lost 0 bases, and 17 bases lay in between. Germline V gene data show CDR1 as MNHEY and CDR2 as SMNVEV (reference sequence). This CDR3 region has 16 residues.

The rearrangement joins TRBV29-1 to TRBJ2-1; D is unresolved. This CDR3 is built from 13 residues. Germline V gives CDR1 SQVTM, CDR2 ANQGSEA. Trimming shortened V by 7 bases and J by 4 bases, and 14 bases separated the two germline ends. The CDR3 DNA is TGCAGCGGTGAGGAGCGCAGATACAATGAGCAGTTCTTC. This codes for CSGEERRYNEQFF.

This chain connects TRBV20-1 to TRBJ2-7; 9 bases line up with TRBD2. In germline, CDR1 is DFQATT, CDR2 SNEGSKA (reference sequence). The CDR3 totals 13 residues. V dropped 4 bases and J dropped 3; count of bases not matched to a gene: 4. The CDR3: CSATRLAVYEQYF. DNA of the CDR3: TGCAGTGCTACCCGACTAGCGGTCTACGAGCAGTACTTC.

The V and J genes are TRBV25-1 and TRBJ2-5; possibly TRBD2 for D (6 bases). Germline CDR1 MGHDK, CDR2 SYGVNS. This CDR3 spans 14 amino acids. The ends were cut back, 3 bases at V and 6 bases at J, with 14 bases in the middle. CDR3: CASSEEGFKKTQYF. Here the CDR3 DNA reads TGTGCCAGCAGTGAGGAGGGGTTCAAAAAGACCCAGTACTTC. The full variable domain, its missing parts supplied by reference TRBV25-1 and TRBJ2-5, is EADIYQTPRYLVIGTGKKITLECSQTMGHDKMYWYQQDPGMELHLIHYSYGVNSTEKGDLSSESTVSRIRTEHFPLTLESARPSHTSQYLCASSEEGFKKTQYFGPGTRLLVL.

CDR3 nucleotides: TGTGCCAGCAGCCCGACTAGCGGGAGTTTACGCGATGAGCAGTTCTTC. Translating it yields CASSPTSGSLRDEQFF. The chain uses TRBV7-2 and TRBJ2-1; TRBD2 aligns across 12 bases. CDR3 length: 16 amino acids. Trimming took 5 bases from V and 8 from J; bases not matched to a gene: 10. CDR1 SGHTA and CDR2 FQGNSA come from the germline V gene.

The chain recombines TRBV29-1 with TRBJ2-3; D gene unclear. Germline assignment: CDR1 SQVTM and CDR2 ANQGSEA. The V gene lost 5 bases and the J gene lost 3 bases, with 15 bases spanning the gap. There are 14 residues in the CDR3. This CDR3 reads CSVSLWAETDTQYF. CDR3 nucleotides: TGCAGCGTTTCCCTCTGGGCAGAGACAGATACGCAGTATTTT.

This clonotype has more than one count but fewer than ten. The CDR3 DNA is TGTGCCAGCAGTTACGAGGGGACGGGACTTTCTTACGAGCAGTACTTC. Amino acid sequence: CASSYEGTGLSYEQYF. The genes are TRBV11-2 and TRBJ2-7, with D perhaps TRBD2 (6 bases). Trimming pared 6 bases from V and 4 bases from J, leaving 22 bases between. CDR1 and CDR2 from the germline V gene are SGHAT and FQNNGV. The CDR3 spans 16 residues.

This clonotype was seen a few times. The J gene is TRBJ1-5, the V gene TRBV20-1, with D possibly TRBD1 on 6 matching bases. This CDR3 has 17 amino acids. Trimming removed 5 bases at V and 0 bases at J, with 20 bases between. The germline CDR1 and CDR2 sequences are DFQATT and SNEGSKA (reference sequence). CDR3 sequence (DNA): TGCAGTGCTTTACCCCTATCTACGACAGGTAGCAATCAGCCCCAGCATTTT. Encoded protein: CSALPLSTTGSNQPQHF.

The chain joins TRBV4-2 to TRBJ2-1; D remains unclear. Germline values: CDR1 LGHNA, CDR2 YNFKEQ. The CDR3 is made up of 15 amino acids. Trimming shortened V by 5 bases and J by 1 base, and 12 bases separated the two germline ends. The CDR3 bases are TGTGCCAGCAGCTTGAACCAGACTTCCTACAATGAGCAGTTCTTC. It codes for CASSLNQTSYNEQFF.